The clone carrying this T cell receptor beta chain has at least ten counts. What it binds is unknown. Extracted RNA was reverse transcribed, and the resulting cDNA served as sequencing template. Clones were sequenced by immunoSEQ multiplex PCR, and TCRdb holds only the in-frame ones, with some missing. The sample has about 150,000 clones; 55% to 65% are singletons. This entry comes from a study of CD8+ T cells in alopecia areata. General observations from the study: Higher clonality than in normal scalp was seen in lesional scalp, especially alopecia totalis/universalis. Besides other cells, scalp samples also yield sequences of resident alphabeta T cells from normal skin.

Both CD4+ and CD8+ T cells were separated by sorting PBMCs. Germline trimming cut 4 bases from V and 5 bases from J; bases unmatched to any gene: 8. Germline loops: CDR1 SGDLS, CDR2 YYNGEE. The CDR3 consists of 15 residues. This clonotype was sampled from a human donor in good health. The specimen was CD4+ T cells sorted from blood. The rearrangement uses TRBV9 and TRBJ2-5, with 10 bases matching TRBD2. CDR3 DNA: TGTGCCAGCAGCCCCTCCCTAGCGGGAGTTGAGACCCAGTACTTC. Translating gives CASSPSLAGVETQYF.